The TCR beta chain described here comes from a study of blood T cell repertoires in COVID-19. On the study more broadly: From the United States, Italy and Spain came samples of acute and convalescent COVID-19. From T cells, B-cell-depleted T cells, or PBMCs came the material, which was cDNA or gDNA.

Authors' methods: Using reference gene primer amplification, nucleated cell counts were estimated. TCRdb's copy holds only in-frame clones and misses some; the assay was immunoSEQ multiplex PCR. The D gene and trimming were derived from the DNA, and the V and J assignments and clone size from that table. Here the sample spans around 100,000 clones, 80% to 90% being singletons. Material: peripheral blood. This receptor was taken from a woman of 80 years or more with acute or convalescent COVID-19.

CDR3 DNA: TGTGCCTGCCCTGACCACTACGGGGGCTACACCTTC. Protein sequence: CACPDHYGGYTF. The J gene is TRBJ1-2, the V gene TRBV30; D not certain. Trimming cost V 6 bases and J 8 bases, with 16 bases left between them. The CDR3 sequence is 12 residues long. Looked up from germline, CDR1 is GTSNPN and CDR2 is SVGIG (reference sequence). The whole variable domain, filled in from reference TRBV30 and TRBJ1-2, reads SQTIHQWPATLVQPVGSPLSLECTVEGTSNPNLYWYRQAAGRGLQLLFYSVGIGQISSEVPQNLSASRPQDRQFILSSKKLLLSDSGFYLCACPDHYGGYTFGSGTRLTVV.